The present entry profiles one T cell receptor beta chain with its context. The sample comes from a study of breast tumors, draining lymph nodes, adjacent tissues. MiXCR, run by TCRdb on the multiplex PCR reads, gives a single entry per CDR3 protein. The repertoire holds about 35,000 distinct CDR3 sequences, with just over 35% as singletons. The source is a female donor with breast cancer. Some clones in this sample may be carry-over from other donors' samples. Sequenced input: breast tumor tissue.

The CDR3 region has the DNA TGTGCCAGCAGCCCGGGACCCCTCAGTCCCACTAACTATGGCTACACCTTC. It encodes CASSPGPLSPTNYGYTF. The gene calls are TRBV5-4 and TRBJ1-2, with D tentatively TRBD1 (5 bases). Germline V gene sequence: CDR1 SGHNT, CDR2 YYREEE (reference sequence). Trimming stripped 4 bases from V and 0 bases from J, with 19 bases between. The length of the CDR3 is 17 residues. Filled out from reference TRBV5-4 and TRBJ1-2, the complete variable domain reads ETGVTQSPTHLIKTRGQQVTLRCSSQSGHNTVSWYQQALGQGPQFIFQYYREEENGRGNFPPRFSGLQFPNYSSELNVNALELDDSALYLCASSPGPLSPTNYGYTFGSGTRLTVV.